These 32 T cell receptor beta chains originate from one sample sequenced in a study of cytomegalovirus exposure and HLA in healthy donors. Use of 60 Vbeta and 13 Jbeta primers characterized the PCR. Clones were read by immunoSEQ multiplex PCR, and TCRdb kept only the in-frame ones, dropping some. This table holds some 67,000 clones, 65% to 85% found once. The sequenced sample consisted of PBMCs. The source is a woman younger than 45 in good health and CMV-seronegative.

The V and J genes are TRBV11-2 and TRBJ1-1, with D tentatively TRBD1 (5 bases). The germline CDR1 and CDR2 sequences are SGHAT and FQNNGV. The CDR3 runs 11 residues. V lost 3 bases, J lost 8 bases, and 7 bases lay in between. CDR3 sequence: CASSFDREAFF. CDR3 bases: TGTGCCAGCAGCTTCGACAGAGAAGCTTTCTTT.

The chain joins TRBV7-2 to TRBJ1-2, with TRBD1 matching 11 bases. Looked up from germline, CDR1 is SGHTA and CDR2 is FQGNSA. J gave up 8 bases and V 5 bases, and 4 bases lay outside the gene matches. CDR3 length: 13 residues. CDR3 DNA sequence: TGTGCCAGCAGCCAGGACAGGGGGCGAGGCTACACCTTC. This sequence encodes CASSQDRGRGYTF.

This clone occurred a few times. The CDR3 reads CASSLTGHNSPLHF. In DNA, the CDR3 is TGTGCCAGCAGTTTGACAGGGCACAATTCACCCCTCCACTTT. J is TRBJ1-6 and V is TRBV27; 7 bases agree with TRBD1. With V trimmed by 3 bases and J by 7 bases, 3 bases remained unmatched. The CDR3 sequence is 14 residues long. Germline CDR1 is MNHEY and CDR2 is SMNVEV (reference sequence).

The V and J genes are TRBV5-1 and TRBJ1-1, with a weak D call TRBD1 (5 bases). Trimming stripped 1 base from V and 7 bases from J, with 14 bases between. This CDR3 spans 14 amino acids. From germline, CDR1 is SGHRS and CDR2 YFSETQ. This CDR3 reads CASSLQGTYLEAFF. In nucleotides, the CDR3 is TGCGCCAGCAGCTTGCAGGGAACCTACCTTGAAGCTTTCTTT.

The rearrangement joins TRBV29-1 to TRBJ1-1; TRBD1 is a possible D gene (6 bases). CDR3 length: 13 amino acids. Trimming pared 2 bases from V and 1 base from J, leaving 8 bases between. Germline-derived CDR1 and CDR2 are SQVTM and ANQGSEA. CDR3 amino acids: CSVEPRGNTEAFF. As DNA, the CDR3 is TGCAGCGTTGAACCCAGGGGGAACACTGAAGCTTTCTTT.

This clone occurred once. This sequence joins TRBV19 and TRBJ2-7; 12 positions match TRBD1. The junction had 10 bases not matched to a gene; V was cut back by 5 bases and J by 5 bases. The CDR3 loop spans 16 amino acids. The germline V gene has CDR1 LNHDA and CDR2 SQIVND (reference sequence). CDR3 loop: CASSAEWDRGQNEQYF. As DNA, the CDR3 is TGTGCCAGTAGTGCCGAGTGGGACAGGGGGCAGAACGAGCAGTACTTC.

This clone has only one observation. The chain couples TRBV7-2 to TRBJ2-5; D is perhaps TRBD2 (6 bases). V gave up 5 bases and J gave up 5 bases, with 12 bases separating them. This CDR3 has 13 amino acids. Germline V gives CDR1 SGHTA, CDR2 FQGNSA. CDR3 in DNA: TGTGCCAGCAGCAAAGTGGGACTGGAGACCCAGTACTTC. Translation: CASSKVGLETQYF. The full variable domain, completed using reference TRBV7-2 and TRBJ2-5, is GAGVSQSPSNKVTEKGKDVELRCDPISGHTALYWYRQSLGQGLEFLIYFQGNSAPDKSGLPSDRFSAERTGGSVSTLTIQRTQQEDSAVYLCASSKVGLETQYFGPGTRLLVL.

This clone was seen more than once but under ten times. The V gene is TRBV27, the J gene TRBJ2-7; D is perhaps TRBD1 (6 bases). This CDR3 has 15 amino acids. Per germline, CDR1 MNHEY and CDR2 SMNVEV (reference sequence). Trimming pared 5 bases from V and 2 bases from J, leaving 16 bases between. The CDR3 nucleotides are TGTGCCAGCAGTCCGCGGACAGATTGGACCTACGAGCAGTACTTC. Protein: CASSPRTDWTYEQYF.

The rearrangement joins TRBV5-1 to TRBJ2-3; 7 positions agree with TRBD1. This CDR3 is built from 16 residues. Losses at the gene ends were 4 bases for V and 0 bases for J; bases not matched to a gene: 8. Germline V gene lookup returns CDR1 SGHRS and CDR2 YFSETQ. CDR3 in DNA: TGCGCCAGCAGCCCGGGACAGCCAGCTAGCACAGATACGCAGTATTTT. Amino acid sequence: CASSPGQPASTDTQYF.

The V and J genes are TRBV29-1 and TRBJ1-2, with D unclear. The CDR3 covers 14 residues. The V gene lost 4 bases and the J gene lost 1 base, with 13 bases spanning the gap. The V gene's germline CDR1 is SQVTM and CDR2 ANQGSEA. DNA of the CDR3: TGCAGCGTTGGGGCCCGCGCCGATAACTATGGCTACACCTTC. As protein: CSVGARADNYGYTF.

The CDR3 DNA reads as TGTGCCAGCAGCCGGGACAGGGGGACCCACGAGCAGTACTTC. Translated: CASSRDRGTHEQYF. The chain links TRBV5-4 to TRBJ2-7, with 11 positions matching TRBD1. Trimming cost V 4 bases and J 5 bases; bases outside gene matches: 5. The CDR3 extends over 14 amino acids. Germline V gene sequence: CDR1 SGHNT, CDR2 YYREEE (reference sequence).

The chain couples TRBV19 to TRBJ2-3; the match to TRBD2 covers 12 bases. The CDR3 has 15 residues. Trimming took 6 bases from V and 4 from J; bases not matched to a gene: 5. Germline assignment: CDR1 LNHDA and CDR2 SQIVND (reference sequence). The chain's CDR3 is CASSGLAGRSDTQYF. The DNA for the CDR3 is TGTGCCAGTAGCGGACTAGCGGGAAGGTCAGATACGCAGTATTTT.

The chain links TRBV5-1 to TRBJ2-5; the D gene is possibly TRBD2 (5 bases). Trimming removed 4 bases at V and 8 bases at J, with 12 bases between. CDR1 and CDR2 from the germline V gene are SGHRS and YFSETQ. The CDR3 runs to 12 residues. CDR3 sequence reads: CASSIDPGTQYF. In nucleotides, the CDR3 is TGCGCCAGCAGCATCGACCCGGGAACCCAGTACTTC.

The chain employs TRBV4-1 and TRBJ1-1; D gene uncertain. The CDR3 covers 15 residues. V was trimmed by 4 bases and J by 1 base, leaving 13 bases between them. Germline V CDR1 and CDR2: MGHRA, YSYEKL. The CDR3 nucleotides are TGCGCCAGCAGCCTCCTTGTATTCCCGAACACTGAAGCTTTCTTT. This sequence encodes CASSLLVFPNTEAFF.

V and J are TRBV7-6 and TRBJ2-7; 7 nucleotides line up with TRBD1. This CDR3 is 14 amino acids long. Per germline, CDR1 SGHVS and CDR2 FNYEAQ. V dropped 1 base and J dropped 10; count of bases not matched to a gene: 10. The CDR3 spells CASSLVVTGDKQYF. The CDR3 nucleotides read TGTGCCAGCAGCTTAGTGGTCACAGGGGACAAACAGTACTTC.

A single count supports this clone. The chain uses TRBV9 and TRBJ2-7; D is perhaps TRBD1 (6 bases). The CDR3 sequence is 14 residues long. Trimming left V 0 bases short and J 3 bases short, with 10 bases between. Germline V gives CDR1 SGDLS, CDR2 YYNGEE. CDR3 coding DNA: TGTGCCAGCAGCGTAGGGACAGAAAACTACGAGCAGTACTTC. Translation gives CASSVGTENYEQYF.

The CDR3 DNA sequence: TGTGCCAGCAGTTTGACAGGTTTTGATTCACCCCTCCACTTT. This translates into CASSLTGFDSPLHF. The chain carries TRBV27 and TRBJ1-6; D is perhaps TRBD1 (6 bases). Germline CDR1 and CDR2: MNHEY and SMNVEV (reference sequence). Deletions cut 3 bases from V and 8 bases from J, with 11 bases between. The CDR3 spans 14 residues.

The V gene is TRBV7-2, the J gene TRBJ2-4, with 11 bases identical to TRBD2. Germline assignment: CDR1 SGHTA and CDR2 FQGNSA. This CDR3 has 17 amino acids. With 1 base clipped from V and 1 base from J, the junction kept 3 bases outside the gene matches. CDR3 sequence reads: CASSLVAGGPAKNIQYF. CDR3 sequence (DNA): TGTGCCAGCAGCTTAGTAGCGGGGGGGCCGGCCAAAAACATTCAGTACTTC.

The rearrangement uses TRBV9 and TRBJ2-5, with 8 bases matching TRBD1. The CDR3 contains 15 residues. Germline assignment: CDR1 SGDLS and CDR2 YYNGEE. Trimming removed 1 base from V and 11 bases from J; junction bases left unmatched: 13. The CDR3 protein is CASSVLQGASGEQYF. CDR3 DNA: TGTGCCAGCAGCGTACTCCAGGGGGCCTCCGGAGAGCAGTACTTC.

There are a few counts of this clone. J is TRBJ1-5 and V is TRBV19; D perhaps matches TRBD1 (6 bases). Germline lookup yields CDR1 LNHDA and CDR2 SQIVND (reference sequence). This CDR3 is built from 14 residues. Trimming removed 6 bases from V and 6 bases from J, with 15 bases in between. CDR3 amino acids: CASREQGEGQPQHF. The CDR3 DNA is TGTGCCAGTAGGGAACAGGGAGAGGGTCAGCCCCAGCATTTT.

The table lists this clone with a count of one. V usage is TRBV7-9 and J usage is TRBJ2-7; no reliable D call. Germline CDR1 and CDR2: SEHNR and FQNEAQ (reference sequence). CDR3 length equals 14 residues. Deletions cut 2 bases from V and 1 base from J, with 9 bases between. This chain's CDR3 is CASSLSATSYEQYF. DNA for the CDR3: TGTGCCAGCAGCTTAAGCGCCACTTCCTACGAGCAGTACTTC. The whole variable domain, filled in from reference TRBV7-9 and TRBJ2-7, reads DTGVSQNPRHKITKRGQNVTFRCDPISEHNRLYWYRQTLGQGPEFLTYFQNEAQLEKSRLLSDRFSAERPKGSFSTLEIQRTEQGDSAMYLCASSLSATSYEQYFGPGTRLTVT.

The J gene is TRBJ1-1, the V gene TRBV6-1; TRBD1 aligns across 7 bases. J gave up 1 base and V 4 bases, and 9 bases lay outside the gene matches. The CDR3 covers 16 residues. Per germline, CDR1 MNHNS and CDR2 SASEGT. The CDR3: CASSVLSGGTNTEAFF. The CDR3 DNA is TGTGCCAGCAGTGTTCTGTCAGGGGGGACGAACACTGAAGCTTTCTTT.

The chain employs TRBV11-2 and TRBJ2-2; possibly TRBD1 for D (5 bases). Germline loops: CDR1 SGHAT, CDR2 FQNNGV. Trimming left V 4 bases short and J 4 bases short, with 13 bases between. This CDR3 is built from 15 residues. CDR3 sequence reads: CASSYRRVGTGELFF. The DNA of the CDR3 is TGTGCCAGCAGCTACCGCAGGGTGGGCACCGGGGAGCTGTTTTTT. The full variable domain, rest sourced from reference TRBV11-2 and TRBJ2-2, is EAGVAQSPRYKIIEKRQSVAFWCNPISGHATLYWYQQILGQGPKLLIQFQNNGVVDDSQLPKDRFSAERLKGVDSTLKIQPAKLEDSAVYLCASSYRRVGTGELFFGEGSRLTVL.

The V gene is TRBV19, the J gene TRBJ2-5; 7 bases are shared with TRBD1. Germline trimming cut 6 bases from V and 4 bases from J; bases unmatched to any gene: 8. There are 14 residues in the CDR3. Germline CDR1 is LNHDA and CDR2 is SQIVND (reference sequence). CDR3 sequence: CASRQGVRAETQYF. As DNA, the CDR3 is TGTGCCAGTAGGCAGGGGGTGCGGGCAGAGACCCAGTACTTC.

The chain is built from TRBV5-4 and TRBJ1-2; 7 positions match TRBD1. Germline V CDR1 and CDR2: SGHNT, YYREEE (reference sequence). The V and J ends lost 4 bases and 6 bases, in that order; junction bases with no gene match: 6. The CDR3 extends over 13 amino acids. CDR3 amino acids: CASSRSGTDGYTF. For the CDR3, the DNA is TGTGCCAGCAGCCGATCCGGGACAGATGGCTACACCTTC.

This clone was found once. The chain joins TRBV25-1 to TRBJ1-5; D unclear. V was cut by 6 bases and J by 0 bases, with 6 bases left in between. Germline V gene sequence: CDR1 MGHDK, CDR2 SYGVNS. The CDR3 is 13 residues long. The DNA for the CDR3 is TGTGCCAGCAGCGGTCATAGCAATCAGCCCCAGCATTTT. Protein sequence: CASSGHSNQPQHF.

In this sample, this clone turned up once. This rearrangement joins TRBV4-1 to TRBJ1-5; D gene unclear. Per the germline V gene, CDR1 is MGHRA and CDR2 is YSYEKL. Trimming shortened V by 0 bases and J by 4 bases, and 13 bases separated the two germline ends. The CDR3 length is 16 residues. The CDR3 reads CASSQESRRGNQPQHF. CDR3 nucleotides: TGCGCCAGCAGCCAAGAAAGTCGGCGGGGTAATCAGCCCCAGCATTTT.

V gene TRBV27 combines with J gene TRBJ2-7, with 7 positions matching TRBD2. Germline lookup yields CDR1 MNHEY and CDR2 SMNVEV (reference sequence). Unmatched junction bases numbered 8, after V lost 6 bases and J lost 3 bases. The CDR3 runs 14 residues. CDR3 in amino acids: CASRPGLDLYEQYF. For the CDR3, the DNA is TGTGCCAGCAGGCCCGGACTAGACCTCTACGAGCAGTACTTC.

The gene calls are TRBV1 and TRBJ2-3; the table calls TRBD2, which could not be checked here. TRBV1 is given as a pseudogene. The CDR3 loop spans 17 amino acids. CDR3 region: CTSSQPLRGSGRDTQYF. The CDR3 region has the DNA TGCACCAGCAGCCAACCCCTACGGGGGAGCGGGAGAGATACGCAGTATTTT.

V gene TRBV28 combines with J gene TRBJ1-2; 7 nucleotides align to TRBD1. The V and J ends lost 6 bases and 4 bases, in that order; junction bases with no gene match: 5. Germline V CDR1 and CDR2: MDHEN, SYDVKM. The CDR3 covers 13 residues. The CDR3 region is CASSRQGSYGYTF. The CDR3 coding sequence is TGTGCCAGCAGCCGACAGGGATCCTATGGCTACACCTTC.

This clone came up a few times. The chain links TRBV9 to TRBJ1-6; 10 nucleotides agree with TRBD1. J was trimmed by 4 bases and V by 3 bases; bases with no gene match: 1. Germline assignment: CDR1 SGDLS and CDR2 YYNGEE. The CDR3 spans 15 residues. The CDR3 region is CASSEGQGYNSPLHF. The CDR3 nucleotides are TGTGCCAGCAGCGAGGGACAGGGGTATAATTCACCCCTCCACTTT.

This sequence joins TRBV7-6 and TRBJ2-3, with D unclear. Trimming left V 1 base short and J 0 bases short, with 8 bases between. CDR1 and CDR2 from the germline V gene are SGHVS and FNYEAQ. There are 15 residues in the CDR3. The CDR3 is CASSLGPTSTDTQYF. The CDR3 DNA sequence: TGTGCCAGCAGCTTAGGTCCTACTAGCACAGATACGCAGTATTTT.